This T cell receptor (beta chain) stems from a study of blood T cells in healthy people across ages. Trimming stripped 4 bases from V and 3 bases from J, with 12 bases between. CDR3 length: 14 residues. Per germline, CDR1 ENHRY and CDR2 SYGVKD. A second PCR, run for roughly 7 to 11 cycles, used a sample-barcoded 5' primer plus a J-beta primer mix. A template-switch adaptor that had 12 random nucleotides put a tag on each cDNA molecule. One entry per CDR3 protein, called by TCRdb with MiXCR from the 5' RACE reads. This sample carries 600,000 or so distinct CDR3 sequences, roughly 31% of them seen once, and the ten largest clones take approximately 15%.

The chain combines TRBV10-3 with TRBJ1-1; D gene uncertain. Input material: blood. The receptor was derived from a woman over 75 in good health. CDR3 bases: TGTGCCATCAGTGCTGGAGGGAGGGACACTGAAGCTTTCTTT. This encodes CAISAGGRDTEAFF.